These 18 T cell receptor beta chains originate from one sample sequenced in a study of shared clonotypes between healthy human individuals. Generated by immunoSEQ multiplex PCR, the TCRdb table keeps only in-frame clones and is missing some. The sample carries about 2 million clones, about 94% recorded once. CD45RO-negative, CCR7-positively selected cells formed the naive CD8 fraction, excluding terminally differentiated effector memory CD45RA+ cells. Sequencing was carried out using naive CD8+ T cells sorted from blood. The receptor set was obtained from a man aged 18 to 29 in good health.

The chain combines TRBV7-6 with TRBJ2-3, with D possibly TRBD2 on 6 matching bases. The CDR3 extends over 14 amino acids. Trimming pared 5 bases from V and 4 bases from J, leaving 13 bases between. Germline CDR1 and CDR2: SGHVS and FNYEAQ. The CDR3 loop is CASSLPPGADTQYF. The CDR3 DNA reads as TGTGCCAGCAGCCTTCCACCGGGGGCAGATACGCAGTATTTT.

The chain combines TRBV19 with TRBJ1-6; possible D gene TRBD1, 5 bases. Per germline, CDR1 LNHDA and CDR2 SQIVND (reference sequence). The CDR3 runs 12 residues. V was cut by 10 bases and J by 10 bases, with 14 bases left in between. As DNA, the CDR3 is TGTGCCACTTCAGAGGGGACGTCACCCCTCCACTTT. Translation: CATSEGTSPLHF.

V usage is TRBV7-9 and J usage is TRBJ1-3; D remains unclear. The CDR3 covers 17 residues. V lost 5 bases, J lost 0 bases, and 17 bases lay in between. The V gene's germline CDR1 is SEHNR and CDR2 FQNEAQ (reference sequence). CDR3 DNA sequence: TGTGCCAGCAGCCCCTCATCCTACGAGGGCTCTGGAAACACCATATATTTT. The encoded protein is CASSPSSYEGSGNTIYF. Filled out from reference TRBV7-9 and TRBJ1-3, the complete variable domain reads DTGVSQNPRHKITKRGQNVTFRCDPISEHNRLYWYRQTLGQGPEFLTYFQNEAQLEKSRLLSDRFSAERPKGSFSTLEIQRTEQGDSAMYLCASSPSSYEGSGNTIYFGEGSWLTVV.

The CDR3 sequence is CASSEAARVEKLFF. CDR3 sequence (DNA): TGTGCCAGCAGTGAAGCTGCCAGGGTCGAAAAACTGTTTTTT. The rearrangement uses TRBV2 and TRBJ1-4; D perhaps matches TRBD1 (5 bases). This CDR3 is 14 amino acids long. The germline CDR1 and CDR2 sequences are SNHLY and FYNNEI. V gave up 0 bases and J gave up 8 bases, with 10 bases separating them.

This clone was seen just once. The chain carries TRBV28 and TRBJ2-7; 8 nucleotides align to TRBD1. V dropped 1 base and J dropped 0; count of bases not matched to a gene: 8. Per germline, CDR1 MDHEN and CDR2 SYDVKM. The CDR3 length is 17 residues. CDR3 sequence: CASSLSLDRASSYEQYF. CDR3 DNA: TGTGCCAGCAGTTTATCTCTGGACAGGGCTAGCTCCTACGAGCAGTACTTC.

This chain links TRBV5-1 with TRBJ2-2, with D hard to call. Germline V gene lookup returns CDR1 SGHRS and CDR2 YFSETQ. V lost 2 bases to trimming and J lost 0 bases, with 8 bases between them. There are 15 residues in the CDR3. Written as DNA, the CDR3 is TGCGCCAGCAGCTTTTACAACGCGAACACCGGGGAGCTGTTTTTT. Protein product: CASSFYNANTGELFF.

The chain links TRBV6-5 to TRBJ2-7, with 9 bases identical to TRBD1. The CDR3 contains 13 residues. Germline V CDR1 and CDR2: MNHEY, SVGAGI. The V segment lost 8 bases and the J segment 2 bases; nucleotides outside the gene matches: 4. The CDR3 here is CASGDRDTYEQYF. CDR3 sequence (DNA): TGTGCCAGCGGGGACAGGGATACCTACGAGCAGTACTTC.

V is TRBV5-8 and J is TRBJ2-1, with 12 bases lining up with TRBD2. Germline V gives CDR1 SGHTS, CDR2 YDEGEE. The CDR3 sequence is 17 residues long. The J segment lost 5 bases and the V segment lost 0 bases, leaving 6 bases of the junction unmatched. The CDR3 loop is CASSLGLAGGPDNEQFF. The CDR3 region has the DNA TGTGCCAGCAGCTTGGGGCTAGCGGGAGGGCCGGACAATGAGCAGTTCTTC.

The chain has TRBV5-4 and TRBJ2-5, with D perhaps assigned TRBD1 or TRBD2 (5 bases each). The CDR3 has 14 residues. Germline loops: CDR1 SGHNT, CDR2 YYREEE (reference sequence). Between the trimmed V and J ends, which lost 3 bases and 5 bases, there was a span of 14 bases. CDR3 sequence (DNA): TGTGCCAGCAGCTCCCGAGGGGACGAGGAGACCCAGTACTTC. It codes for CASSSRGDEETQYF. The whole variable domain, filled in from reference TRBV5-4 and TRBJ2-5, reads ETGVTQSPTHLIKTRGQQVTLRCSSQSGHNTVSWYQQALGQGPQFIFQYYREEENGRGNFPPRFSGLQFPNYSSELNVNALELDDSALYLCASSSRGDEETQYFGPGTRLLVL.

The CDR3 loop reads CASSFIPALSYNEQFF. CDR3 nucleotide sequence: TGTGCCAGCAGTTTCATCCCGGCACTTTCCTACAATGAGCAGTTCTTC. V and J are TRBV6-6 and TRBJ2-1, with D unclear. CDR1 and CDR2 (germline): MNHNY, SVGAGI (reference sequence). Trimming took off 4 bases at V and 1 base at J, with 14 bases between the two ends. The CDR3 contains 16 residues.

The chain joins TRBV4-1 to TRBJ2-7; D may be TRBD2 (6 bases). Germline V gene lookup returns CDR1 MGHRA and CDR2 YSYEKL. This CDR3 is 14 amino acids long. V was shortened by 4 bases and J by 2 bases, with 12 bases between the two germline ends. CDR3 nucleotide sequence: TGCGCCAGCAGCCTCAACGGGAGTCCCTACGAGCAGTACTTC. Protein: CASSLNGSPYEQYF.

The V gene is TRBV6-6, the J gene TRBJ2-2; D not resolved. Germline loops: CDR1 MNHNY, CDR2 SVGAGI (reference sequence). The CDR3 spans 15 residues. V dropped 0 bases and J dropped 3 bases, with 8 bases sitting between them. In nucleotides, the CDR3 is TGTGCCAGCAGTTACTCCCCCCGGCACACCGGGGAGCTGTTTTTT. The encoded protein is CASSYSPRHTGELFF.

The chain employs TRBV30 and TRBJ2-7; D remains unclear. CDR3 length equals 12 residues. Germline V lookup: CDR1 GTSNPN, CDR2 SVGIG (reference sequence). V was pared by 4 bases and J by 0 bases, with 7 bases between. The CDR3 DNA sequence: TGTGCCTGGATCCTAAGCTCCTACGAGCAGTACTTC. Translation gives CAWILSSYEQYF.

The chain carries TRBV13 and TRBJ2-7, with a weak D call TRBD2 (5 bases). The CDR3 length is 14 residues. The V gene lost 4 bases and the J gene lost 5 bases, with 15 bases spanning the gap. The germline gives CDR1 PRHDT, CDR2 FYEKMQ (reference sequence). The CDR3 loop reads CASSSTVHGDEQYF. The DNA for the CDR3 is TGTGCCAGCAGCTCGACCGTCCACGGGGACGAGCAGTACTTC.

V gene TRBV11-2 combines with J gene TRBJ1-1, with TRBD1 matching 7 bases. With 10 bases clipped from V and 0 bases from J, the junction kept 2 bases outside the gene matches. The germline gives CDR1 SGHAT, CDR2 FQNNGV. CDR3 length: 12 amino acids. The CDR3 spells CATTGVNTEAFF. The CDR3 nucleotides are TGTGCCACAACAGGGGTGAACACTGAAGCTTTCTTT.

This clone was observed once. This sample includes further DNA sequences coding for the same CDR3. The chain joins TRBV11-2 to TRBJ2-7, with TRBD1 matching over 9 bases. Looked up from germline, CDR1 is SGHAT and CDR2 is FQNNGV. Trimming removed 5 bases from V and 7 bases from J; junction bases left unmatched: 6. The CDR3 extends over 13 amino acids. The CDR3 DNA follows: TGTGCCAGCAGCCCCGGGACAGGGTTTGAGCAGTACTTC. This gives the protein CASSPGTGFEQYF.

V gene TRBV4-3 combines with J gene TRBJ2-1, with 10 bases lining up with TRBD2. CDR1 and CDR2 from the germline V gene are LGHNA and YSLEER. The length of the CDR3 is 15 residues. Trimming took 0 bases from V and 8 from J; bases not matched to a gene: 4. CDR3 residues: CASSQDPSGGDEQFF. The CDR3 DNA reads as TGCGCCAGCAGCCAAGATCCTAGCGGGGGAGATGAGCAGTTCTTC.

Remarks on this clone: Different DNA sequences within this sample yield the same CDR3. V gene TRBV9 combines with J gene TRBJ2-7; D is unresolved. CDR3 length equals 13 residues. Germline V gene lookup returns CDR1 SGDLS and CDR2 YYNGEE. The ends were cut back, 0 bases at V and 3 bases at J, with 7 bases in the middle. The CDR3 spells CASSVGVGYEQYF. As DNA, the CDR3 is TGTGCCAGCAGCGTAGGGGTCGGCTACGAGCAGTACTTC. The full variable domain, completed using reference TRBV9 and TRBJ2-7, is DSGVTQTPKHLITATGQRVTLRCSPRSGDLSVYWYQQSLDQGLQFLIQYYNGEERAKGNILERFSAQQFPDLHSELNLSSLELGDSALYFCASSVGVGYEQYFGPGTRLTVT.